These T cell receptor beta chains were read from a single sample in a study of blood T cell repertoires in COVID-19. Sequenced by immunoSEQ multiplex PCR; TCRdb stores in-frame clones only, minus some. In the table there are roughly 230,000 clones, about 80% of which are singletons. Sequenced sample: peripheral blood. The source of these receptors is a woman aged 45-60 years with acute or convalescent COVID-19. The CDR3 runs from the conserved cysteine through the conserved F or W. D genes are given only for firm matches. Some rows have no size entry. The others give once, few or many, or a class for an expanded clone.

CDR3aa,CDR3nt,v_gene,abundance,j_gene,len,d_gene
CASSPWAGRKEKLFF,TGTGCCAGTAGCCCTTGGGCGGGAAGGAAGGAAAAACTGTTTTTT,TRBV19,.,TRBJ1-4,15,.
CASSYSGQGNQPQHF,TGTGCCAGCAGTTATTCCGGACAGGGCAATCAGCCCCAGCATTTT,TRBV6-5,.,TRBJ1-5,15,TRBD1
CASSLTGDQPQHF,TGTGCCAGCAGCCTCACTGGTGATCAGCCCCAGCATTTT,TRBV7-9,.,TRBJ1-5,13,.
CASREPPNTEAFF,TGTGCCAGCAGGGAGCCTCCGAACACTGAAGCTTTCTTT,TRBV2,.,TRBJ1-1,13,.
CASSPGGPQHF,TGTGCCAGCAGCCCCGGGGGGCCCCAGCATTTT,TRBV12-3/TRBV12-4,.,TRBJ1-5,11,.
CSASQETQYF,TGCAGTGCTTCTCAAGAGACCCAGTACTTC,TRBV20-1,.,TRBJ2-5,10,.
CASSPITVNTEAFF,TGTGCCAGCAGCCCAATCACAGTGAACACTGAAGCTTTCTTT,TRBV6-5,.,TRBJ1-1,14,.
CATSDLSITGELFF,TGTGCCACCAGTGATTTGTCTATTACCGGGGAGCTGTTTTTT,TRBV24-1,.,TRBJ2-2,14,.
CAISGRGTEAFF,TGTGCCATCAGTGGGAGGGGCACTGAAGCTTTCTTT,TRBV10-3,.,TRBJ1-1,12,.
CSVRQSRNTEAFF,TGCAGCGTTCGACAGTCTCGGAACACTGAAGCTTTCTTT,TRBV29-1,.,TRBJ1-1,13,.
CASSLAGTGKVRGKDTEAFF,TGTGCCAGCAGCTTAGCAGGGACAGGGAAAGTCCGGGGGAAGGACACTGAAGCTTTCTTT,TRBV7-8,.,TRBJ1-1,20,TRBD1
CASTDPGETQYF,TGTGCCAGCACTGACCCGGGGGAGACCCAGTACTTC,TRBV6-6,.,TRBJ2-5,12,.
CASSQEFGGGWEKLFF,TGTGCCAGCAGCCAAGAATTTGGGGGGGGTTGGGAAAAACTGTTTTTT,TRBV4-2,.,TRBJ1-4,16,.
CASSQDRGALNYGYTF,TGCGCCAGCAGCCAAGATCGGGGGGCGCTTAACTATGGCTACACCTTC,TRBV4-3,.,TRBJ1-2,16,.
CASSLIGASSGNTIYF,TGTGCCAGCAGTTTAATAGGGGCAAGCTCTGGAAACACCATATATTTT,TRBV28,.,TRBJ1-3,16,.
CASSPVLAGGNIQYF,TGTGCCAGCAGCCCGGTTCTAGCGGGAGGGAACATTCAGTACTTC,TRBV3-1/TRBV3-2,.,TRBJ2-4,15,TRBD2
CASSPSATTIYEQYF,TGCGCCAGCAGCCCTAGCGCCACGACCATCTACGAGCAGTACTTC,TRBV4-1,once,TRBJ2-7,15,.
CASSSGLPNEKLFF,TGTGCCAGCAGCTCCGGACTCCCTAATGAAAAACTGTTTTTT,TRBV9,.,TRBJ1-4,14,.
CASSEDVKGRYGYTF,TGCGCCAGCAGTGAGGATGTGAAGGGGAGGTATGGCTACACCTTC,TRBV10-2,.,TRBJ1-2,15,.
CASGGQASYEQYF,TGTGCCAGCGGGGGACAGGCCTCCTACGAGCAGTACTTC,TRBV2,.,TRBJ2-7,13,TRBD1